This T cell receptor beta chain was documented in a study of PD-1 blockade in classical Hodgkin lymphoma. Only in-frame clones appear in the TCRdb table, and some are missing; sequencing was by immunoSEQ multiplex PCR. The sample lists under 30,000 clones; 86% were seen once. This clone appeared a few times. Time point in this sample: cycle 4 day 1 (C4D1), after five to seven weeks of nivolumab. Each of the patients experienced relapse following autologous stem cell transplantation, and their brentuximab vedotin exposure differed. Starting with thawed PBMCs, CD4+ T cells were purified by magnetic negative selection. V was pared by 8 bases and J by 5 bases, with 13 bases between. The CDR3 has 13 residues. Germline lookup yields CDR1 MNHEY and CDR2 SMNVEV (reference sequence).

This TCR came from a human donor with classical Hodgkin lymphoma. The rearrangement links TRBV27 to TRBJ1-5; no clear D gene. The material was CD4+ T cells from blood, obtained before the fourth cycle of nivolumab. The CDR3 coding sequence is TGTGCCAGCTCGAAATTCGGGGATCAGCCCCAGCATTTT. It specifies CASSKFGDQPQHF.